One sample yielded the 28 T cell receptor beta chains listed below, sequenced in a study of response to subunit inactivated influenza vaccine. TCRdb used MiXCR to reprocess the RT-PCR reads, holding one entry per CDR3 protein. The table records 710,000 or so distinct CDR3 sequences, around a sixth of them present only once. Material: PBMCs from blood, obtained 12 days after vaccination. These receptors were taken from a middle-aged man who received an inactivated influenza vaccine.

In its sample, this clonotype was seen a few times. The chain combines TRBV28 with TRBJ2-5; TRBD1 matches at 12 bases. The ends lost 8 bases at V and 5 bases at J; junction bases unmatched: 3. There are 13 residues in the CDR3. Per germline, CDR1 MDHEN and CDR2 SYDVKM. CDR3 in amino acids: CASGTGGYETQYF. The CDR3 region has the DNA TGTGCCAGCGGGACAGGGGGCTATGAGACCCAGTACTTC.

A few counts support this clonotype. This chain joins TRBV12-3 or TRBV12-4 and TRBJ1-5, with TRBD1 identical over 9 bases. The CDR3 consists of 15 residues. V lost 0 bases to trimming and J lost 6 bases; unmatched junction nucleotides: 3. The CDR3 spells CASSLAQGAVQPQHF. CDR3 DNA sequence: TGTGCCAGCAGTTTAGCACAGGGGGCCGTTCAGCCCCAGCATTTT.

This clonotype was detected a few times. Here the CDR3 DNA reads TGTGCCAGCAGTTTATACGCAGGGGGGGCTTCACCCCTCCACTTT. It yields the protein CASSLYAGGASPLHF. The gene calls are TRBV27 and TRBJ1-6; 7 bases match TRBD1. CDR1 and CDR2 (germline): MNHEY, SMNVEV (reference sequence). V trimming: 1 base; J trimming: 9 bases; junction bases outside the gene matches: 6. This CDR3 has 15 amino acids.

This clonotype was found a few times. The chain joins TRBV7-2 to TRBJ2-7; D perhaps matches TRBD1 (6 bases). The CDR3 totals 14 residues. Germline V lookup: CDR1 SGHTA, CDR2 FQGNSA. Deletions cut 5 bases from V and 6 bases from J, with 17 bases between. CDR3 bases: TGTGCCAGCAGCCACAGGGAGTCCGGGCGCGAGCAGTACTTC. Translating gives CASSHRESGREQYF.

V gene TRBV4-3 combines with J gene TRBJ2-3; 11 positions match TRBD2. Losses at the gene ends were 0 bases for V and 4 bases for J; bases not matched to a gene: 12. Germline loops: CDR1 LGHNA, CDR2 YSLEER. CDR3 length equals 19 residues. CDR3: CASSQDPETSGKMADTQYF. Here the CDR3 DNA reads TGCGCCAGCAGCCAAGATCCGGAGACTAGCGGGAAGATGGCAGATACGCAGTATTTT.

V is TRBV5-1 and J is TRBJ2-1; D assignment may be TRBD1 or TRBD2 (5 bases each). The V gene's germline CDR1 is SGHRS and CDR2 YFSETQ. The CDR3 is made up of 13 amino acids. Trimming stripped 4 bases from V and 12 bases from J, with 17 bases between. CDR3 amino acids: CASSPGTHVGQFF. CDR3 DNA sequence: TGCGCCAGCAGCCCGGGGACCCACGTGGGGCAGTTCTTC. Full variable domain (missing parts from reference TRBV5-1 and TRBJ2-1): KAGVTQTPRYLIKTRGQQVTLSCSPISGHRSVSWYQQTPGQGLQFLFEYFSETQRNKGNFPGRFSGRQFSNSRSEMNVSTLELGDSALYLCASSPGTHVGQFFGPGTRLTVL.

The chain has TRBV18 and TRBJ2-6; 14 bases agree with TRBD2. V shed 2 bases, J shed 0 bases, and the junction held 6 bases outside the gene matches. CDR3 length: 20 residues. The germline V gene encodes CDR1 KGHSH and CDR2 LQKENI. The DNA of the CDR3 is TGTGCCAGCTCACCAGGGACTAGCGGGGGTACCGTCTCTGGGGCCAACGTCCTGACTTTC. Its translation: CASSPGTSGGTVSGANVLTF.

This clonotype was seen a handful of times. The gene calls are TRBV4-1 and TRBJ2-5, with D perhaps given as TRBD1 or TRBD2 (5 bases each). The CDR3 is 15 residues long. Trimming pared 0 bases from V and 4 bases from J, leaving 12 bases between. CDR1 is MGHRA and CDR2 is YSYEKL in the germline V gene. The CDR3: CASSQDPGAGETQYF. As DNA, the CDR3 is TGCGCCAGCAGCCAAGATCCCGGGGCGGGAGAGACCCAGTACTTC.

In DNA form, the CDR3 reads TGTGCCAGCAGTTTTTGGGTTCTCAGGGGGAAAACAGATACGCAGTATTTT. Translation: CASSFWVLRGKTDTQYF. The chain joins TRBV12-3 or TRBV12-4 to TRBJ2-3; 7 bases align to TRBD1. Trimming at V came to 3 bases and at J to 3 bases, leaving 12 bases not matched to a gene. This CDR3 comprises 17 residues.

The V gene is TRBV4-3, the J gene TRBJ2-3; D remains ambiguous. Germline CDR1 and CDR2: LGHNA and YSLEER. Trimming shortened V by 0 bases and J by 2 bases, and 9 bases separated the two germline ends. This CDR3 spans 15 amino acids. CDR3 in DNA: TGCGCCAGCAGCCAAGAGGGCGGATACACAGATACGCAGTATTTT. Protein: CASSQEGGYTDTQYF.

The table lists this clonotype with a few counts. The chain couples TRBV28 to TRBJ1-2, with a weak D call TRBD1 (6 bases). The CDR3 runs 11 residues. Germline CDR1 reads MDHEN; CDR2 reads SYDVKM. The V end was cut by 8 bases, the J end by 7 bases, with 11 bases between. CDR3 in amino acids: CASGRGTGYTF. In DNA, the CDR3 is TGTGCCAGCGGGAGGGGGACTGGCTACACCTTC.

The chain has TRBV5-4 and TRBJ2-3; D gene unclear. The CDR3 has 15 amino acids. V lost 3 bases and J 4 bases, leaving 15 bases between the germline ends. Per germline, CDR1 SGHNT and CDR2 YYREEE (reference sequence). The CDR3 here is CASSSFTRAPDTQYF. The CDR3, as DNA: TGTGCCAGCAGCTCATTTACTCGGGCGCCAGATACGCAGTATTTT. The variable domain in full, with the rest retrieved from reference TRBV5-4 and TRBJ2-3, is ETGVTQSPTHLIKTRGQQVTLRCSSQSGHNTVSWYQQALGQGPQFIFQYYREEENGRGNFPPRFSGLQFPNYSSELNVNALELDDSALYLCASSSFTRAPDTQYFGPGTRLTVL.

The chain uses TRBV24-1 and TRBJ1-6, with unresolved D. CDR1 and CDR2 from the germline V gene are KGHDR and SFDVKD. The CDR3 totals 13 residues. V was cut by 6 bases and J by 5 bases, with 7 bases left in between. The CDR3 is CATSFGHNSPLHF. CDR3 bases: TGTGCCACCAGTTTTGGACATAATTCACCCCTCCACTTT.

This clonotype was observed a few times. The rearrangement links TRBV18 to TRBJ2-2; D possibly corresponds to TRBD2 (5 bases). This CDR3 has 15 amino acids. CDR1 and CDR2 (germline): KGHSH, LQKENI. V lost 2 bases, J lost 1 base, and 8 bases lay in between. CDR3 in amino acids: CASSPESGNTGELFF. The DNA of the CDR3 is TGTGCCAGCTCACCAGAGAGCGGGAACACCGGGGAGCTGTTTTTT.

This clonotype was detected only a few times. J is TRBJ2-5 and V is TRBV2, with D perhaps TRBD2 (5 bases). CDR3 size: 13 residues. Germline V gene sequence: CDR1 SNHLY, CDR2 FYNNEI. Trimming stripped 5 bases from V and 4 bases from J, with 11 bases between. The CDR3 nucleotides are TGTGCCAGCAGTCGGGATGTCGGAGAGACCCAGTACTTC. Its translation is CASSRDVGETQYF.

The V gene is TRBV20-1, the J gene TRBJ2-7; 9 bases map to TRBD2. The CDR3 is made up of 15 amino acids. The germline V gene encodes CDR1 DFQATT and CDR2 SNEGSKA (reference sequence). Trimming cost V 2 bases and J 5 bases; bases outside gene matches: 10. The CDR3 loop reads CSARLAGATENEQYF. CDR3 coding DNA: TGCAGTGCTAGATTAGCGGGAGCTACCGAAAACGAGCAGTACTTC.

The chain couples TRBV5-6 to TRBJ2-3; 7 nucleotides agree with TRBD1. CDR1 is SGHDT and CDR2 is YYEEEE in the germline V gene. The length of the CDR3 is 14 residues. Trimming removed 4 bases from V and 11 bases from J; junction bases left unmatched: 13. CDR3 bases: TGTGCCAGCAGCCCTGGAACCGGGACAGAAAAGCAGTATTTT. Translated, it gives CASSPGTGTEKQYF.

V and J are TRBV10-3 and TRBJ2-5, with 8 bases lining up with TRBD2. The CDR3 covers 17 residues. The V and J ends lost 0 bases and 5 bases, in that order; junction bases with no gene match: 11. The germline V gene encodes CDR1 ENHRY and CDR2 SYGVKD. CDR3 nucleotides: TGTGCCATCAGTGAGTCGTCGGCGGGAGGACCCCGGGAGACCCAGTACTTC. This codes for CAISESSAGGPRETQYF.

This clonotype turned up a few times. The CDR3 coding sequence is TGTGCCAGCAGCCCACCAGGTTCCGGGGGTGGGGAGCTGTTTTTT. As protein: CASSPPGSGGGELFF. The chain is built from TRBV6-1 and TRBJ2-2; D is perhaps TRBD2 (6 bases). Trimming removed 6 bases from V and 8 bases from J, with 19 bases in between. The CDR3 consists of 15 residues. Germline V gives CDR1 MNHNS, CDR2 SASEGT.

This chain links TRBV20-1 with TRBJ2-1; D is ambiguous. CDR1 and CDR2 (germline): DFQATT, SNEGSKA (reference sequence). The CDR3 sequence is 14 residues long. Trimming stripped 0 bases from V and 4 bases from J, with 10 bases between. Here the CDR3 DNA reads TGCAGTGCTAGAGATCTACAGAAGTACAATGAGCAGTTCTTC. Amino acid sequence: CSARDLQKYNEQFF.

In this sample, this clonotype turned up a few times. The chain combines TRBV27 with TRBJ2-3; D is undetermined. The CDR3 is made up of 16 amino acids. Germline lookup yields CDR1 MNHEY and CDR2 SMNVEV (reference sequence). The V gene lost 0 bases and the J gene lost 3 bases, with 13 bases spanning the gap. The CDR3 region is CASSLSPQPSTDTQYF. In DNA form, the CDR3 reads TGTGCCAGCAGTTTATCTCCGCAGCCTTCTACAGATACGCAGTATTTT.

This clonotype was counted only a few times. V and J are TRBV3-1 and TRBJ2-5, with 10 bases identical to TRBD2. This CDR3 has 15 amino acids. Trimming cost V 1 base and J 4 bases; bases outside gene matches: 3. Per germline, CDR1 LGHDT and CDR2 YNNKEL (reference sequence). The CDR3 DNA follows: TGTGCCAGCAGCCAAGGAGCGGGAGGGGTAGAGACCCAGTACTTC. Its translation is CASSQGAGGVETQYF.

This clonotype was counted between two and nine times. The rearrangement links TRBV28 to TRBJ2-3, with TRBD1 as a possible D gene (6 bases). Trimming took off 7 bases at V and 2 bases at J, with 10 bases between the two ends. CDR1 MDHEN and CDR2 SYDVKM come from the germline V gene. The CDR3 spans 13 residues. This CDR3 reads CASTRQVTDTQYF. In DNA, the CDR3 is TGTGCCAGCACTCGACAGGTCACAGATACGCAGTATTTT.

This clonotype turned up a few times. J is TRBJ1-2 and V is TRBV7-9, with D possibly being TRBD1 (5 bases). The germline V gene has CDR1 SEHNR and CDR2 FQNEAQ (reference sequence). The V end lost 1 base, the J end lost 2 bases, and 14 bases lay between the germline ends. This CDR3 has 16 amino acids. The CDR3: CASSLEWGRTNYGYTF. In DNA form, the CDR3 reads TGTGCCAGCAGCTTAGAGTGGGGACGAACGAACTATGGCTACACCTTC.

This clonotype has just one count. This chain links TRBV12-3 or TRBV12-4 with TRBJ2-1; the match to TRBD1 covers 8 bases. V lost 2 bases, J lost 3 bases, and 3 bases stayed unmatched. CDR3 length equals 15 residues. CDR3: CASSLRQGNYNEQFF. CDR3 DNA sequence: TGTGCCAGCAGTTTACGACAGGGGAACTACAATGAGCAGTTCTTC.

This clonotype has a handful of counts. This chain connects TRBV5-4 to TRBJ2-7; 7 bases agree with TRBD1. This CDR3 spans 16 amino acids. The J segment lost 2 bases and the V segment lost 4 bases, leaving 12 bases of the junction unmatched. The germline V gene has CDR1 SGHNT and CDR2 YYREEE (reference sequence). The CDR3 sequence is CASSLPTGQTPYEQYF. The CDR3, as DNA: TGTGCCAGCAGCCTACCCACGGGACAGACCCCCTACGAGCAGTACTTC.

This clonotype was counted ten times or more. This chain links TRBV6-2 or TRBV6-3 with TRBJ2-7; 7 bases are shared with TRBD2. V lost 0 bases and J lost 6; bases outside the gene matches: 11. The CDR3 is 16 residues long. Germline CDR1 and CDR2: MNHEY and SVGEGT. The DNA of the CDR3 is TGTGCCAGCAGTTACTCTGGGACCCCGGGAGGTGGCGAGCAGTACTTC. Protein sequence: CASSYSGTPGGGEQYF.

This sequence joins TRBV28 and TRBJ2-2, with D tentatively TRBD2 (6 bases). V dropped 6 bases and J dropped 3 bases, with 20 bases sitting between them. Germline V lookup: CDR1 MDHEN, CDR2 SYDVKM. CDR3 size: 17 residues. In DNA, the CDR3 is TGTGCCAGCAGGGGATTTAGCGGTACGAGAGACACCGGGGAGCTGTTTTTT. Amino acid sequence: CASRGFSGTRDTGELFF.